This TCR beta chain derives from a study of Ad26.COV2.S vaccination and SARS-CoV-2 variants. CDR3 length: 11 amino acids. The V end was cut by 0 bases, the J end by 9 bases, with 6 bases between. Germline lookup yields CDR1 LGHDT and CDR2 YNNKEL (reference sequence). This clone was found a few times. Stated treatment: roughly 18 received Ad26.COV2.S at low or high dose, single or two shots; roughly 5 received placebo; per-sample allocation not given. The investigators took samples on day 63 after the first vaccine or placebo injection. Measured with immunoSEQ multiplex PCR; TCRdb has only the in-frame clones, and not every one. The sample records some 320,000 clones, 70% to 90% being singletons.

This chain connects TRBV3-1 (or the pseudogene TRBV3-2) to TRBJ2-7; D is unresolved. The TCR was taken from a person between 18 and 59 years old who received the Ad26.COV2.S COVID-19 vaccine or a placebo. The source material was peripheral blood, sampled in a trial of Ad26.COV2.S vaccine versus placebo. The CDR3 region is CASSQEAGQYF. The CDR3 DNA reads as TGTGCCAGCAGCCAAGAGGCAGGGCAGTACTTC.